This TCR beta chain was recovered during a study of T cells after yellow fever vaccination (dated by TCRdb to the late 2010s). Regarding the complete study: Libraries from fractions with low cell numbers were prepared with the SMART-Seq v4 Ultra Low Input RNA kit. To follow T-cell clones before and after both primary and booster YFV17D yellow fever vaccination, bulk TCR alpha and beta repertoires underwent longitudinal sequencing. Two healthy male donors, one aged 18 to 30 and one aged 30 to 40 years, made up the cohort. Blood was collected at multiple timepoints before and after primary and secondary immunization, and bulk PBMC replicates and cell subsets were isolated.

TCR cDNA was synthesized by 5'RACE template switching, through which a universal primer site and unique molecular identifiers were introduced. Priming of cDNA synthesis was performed from both the TCR alpha and TCR beta constant segments. Library amplification used two PCR steps, and the second PCR step added sample barcodes and sequencing adapters. Sequencing of libraries was done on Illumina HiSeq 2500 (2x100 bp) or NovaSeq (2x150 bp). The original methods were these. Demultiplexing of reads and collapsing into UMI consensus sequences were performed with MIGEC, and V(D)J alignment was carried out with MiXCR. Vaccine-responding clonotypes were defined with edgeR using replicate PBMC samples, requiring FDR below 0.01 and a log2 fold change above 5 up to day 15. CD4 or CD8 identity was assigned to each bulk clonotype according to whether the clonotype was present at higher abundance in the sequenced CD4 repertoire or the sequenced CD8 repertoire. TCRdb itself trimmed the public reads at Q25 with fastp, ran MiXCR and retained productive beta chains. For every CDR3 protein sequence, its rows merge into one entry that carries the most common genes and DNA. These V and J calls are TCRdb output, not the study's own analysis. The sample records fewer than 450,000 distinct CDR3 sequences, around a tenth of which are singletons. Clones ranked in the top ten supply roughly 18% of the sample.

The germline V gene (reference sequence) yields PRHDT for CDR1 and FYEKMQ for CDR2. Including cysteine and phenylalanine, the CDR3 has 13 amino acids. Only CDR3 DNA is held: 39 bases, read in frame from base 1. V is clipped by 5 bases and J by 5 bases, and the sequence between their germline boundaries is 9 bases long. The treatment or condition label on this specimen signifies: live attenuated yellow fever vaccine strain. At each blood-draw timepoint, two biological replicates of bulk PBMCs were obtained. PBMCs were isolated from peripheral blood using a standard Ficoll-Paque protocol. TriZol was used to extract RNA from bulk PBMCs, CD4 and CD8 fractions, and dextramer-positive and dextramer-negative fractions. The investigation overall reported the following: Most clones expanded after primary vaccination (almost 97% of CD4 and 88% of CD8) were re-detected after the booster, suggesting that broad memory maintenance occurred. Computational filtering was needed because FACS-sorted repertoires could contain abundant contaminating clonotypes from the bulk population. Because the study included only a couple of donors, the extent to which the findings can be generalized is limited. A small fraction of clonotypes showed up in both the CD4 and CD8 compartments, probably as a result of convergent recombination. The secondary T-cell response was weaker than the primary response but faster, peaking on day 5 instead of day 15.

Ten or more counts support this clonotype. Which antigen it targets is not known. No base qualities exist here, and no much larger clone lies one base off it. The source of this sequence is a man between 18 and 35 years old who received the YFV17D yellow fever vaccine. The rearrangement joined TRBV13 to TRBJ2-2, with the D gene too uncertain to name. The sample consisted of PBMCs, taken on the day of the first yellow fever vaccination. The DNA is TGTGCCAGCAGCCGACTTCAAACCGGGGAGCTGTTTTTT. Translation gives CASSRLQTGELFF.